The present T cell receptor beta chain was sequenced within a study of blood T cell repertoires in COVID-19. About the study: COVID-19 samples collected from the United States, Italy and Spain covered acute and convalescent phases.

The table came from immunoSEQ multiplex PCR; TCRdb's copy has only in-frame clones and leaves some out. The data hold over 150,000 clones, with about 85% observed a single time. The CDR3 length is 15 residues. Germline CDR1 and CDR2: LNHDA and SQIVND (reference sequence). V gave up 2 bases and J gave up 8 bases, with 15 bases separating them. V gene TRBV19 combines with J gene TRBJ1-4, with no clear D. This receptor was obtained from a woman aged 25 to 39 who had recovered from COVID-19. Sequencing input: PBMCs or T cells enriched from blood (not recorded which). This chain's CDR3 is CASSIPHHHEEKLFF. The CDR3 DNA reads as TGTGCCAGTAGTATACCCCACCATCACGAGGAAAAACTGTTTTTT.